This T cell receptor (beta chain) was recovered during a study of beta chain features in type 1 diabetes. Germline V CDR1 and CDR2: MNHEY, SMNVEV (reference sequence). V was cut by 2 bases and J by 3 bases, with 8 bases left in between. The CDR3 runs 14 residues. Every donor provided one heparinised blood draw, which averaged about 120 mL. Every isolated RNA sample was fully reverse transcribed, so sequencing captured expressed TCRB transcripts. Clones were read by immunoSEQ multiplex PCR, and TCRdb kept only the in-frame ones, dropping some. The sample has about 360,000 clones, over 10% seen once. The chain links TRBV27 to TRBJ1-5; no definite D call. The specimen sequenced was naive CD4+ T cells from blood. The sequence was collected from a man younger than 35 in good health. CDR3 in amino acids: CASSLTTLNQPQHF. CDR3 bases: TGTGCCAGCAGTTTAACCACTCTCAATCAGCCCCAGCATTTT.